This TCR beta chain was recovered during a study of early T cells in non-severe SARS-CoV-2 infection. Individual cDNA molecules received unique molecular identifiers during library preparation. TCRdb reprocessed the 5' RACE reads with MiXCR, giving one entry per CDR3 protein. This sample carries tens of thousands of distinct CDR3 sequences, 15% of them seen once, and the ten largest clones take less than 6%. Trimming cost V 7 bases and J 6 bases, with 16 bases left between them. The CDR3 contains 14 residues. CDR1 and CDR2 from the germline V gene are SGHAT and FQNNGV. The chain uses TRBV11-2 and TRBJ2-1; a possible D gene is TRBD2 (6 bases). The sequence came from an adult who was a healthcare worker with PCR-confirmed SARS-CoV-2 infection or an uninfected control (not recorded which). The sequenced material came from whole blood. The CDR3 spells CASTKGPGSNEQFF. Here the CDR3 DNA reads TGTGCCAGCACTAAGGGCCCCGGGAGCAATGAGCAGTTCTTC.